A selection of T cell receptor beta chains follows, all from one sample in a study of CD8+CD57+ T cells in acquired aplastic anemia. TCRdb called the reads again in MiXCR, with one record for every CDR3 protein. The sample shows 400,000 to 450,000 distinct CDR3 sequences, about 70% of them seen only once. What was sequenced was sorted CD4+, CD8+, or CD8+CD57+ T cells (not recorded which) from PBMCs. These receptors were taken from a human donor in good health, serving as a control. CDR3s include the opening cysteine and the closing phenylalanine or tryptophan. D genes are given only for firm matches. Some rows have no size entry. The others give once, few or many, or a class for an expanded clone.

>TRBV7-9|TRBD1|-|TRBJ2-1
CASSLGDRADSPLFF
TGCGCCAGCAGCTTGGGGGACAGGGCTGACTCACCCCTCTTCTTC
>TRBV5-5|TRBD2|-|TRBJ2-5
CASSPQTAGGRETQYF
TGTGCCAGCAGCCCCCAGACAGCGGGGGGGCGAGAGACCCAGTACTTC
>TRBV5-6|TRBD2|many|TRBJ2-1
CANRPGLDYEQFF
TGTGCCAACCGCCCGGGACTAGACTATGAGCAGTTCTTC
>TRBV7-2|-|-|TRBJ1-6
CASSSGQDLLHF
TGTGCCAGCAGCTCGGGCCAGGACCTCCTCCACTTT
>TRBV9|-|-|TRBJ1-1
CASSQRRGGDEQPFF
TGTGCCAGCAGCCAACGGAGGGGGGGGGACGAACAACCTTTCTTT
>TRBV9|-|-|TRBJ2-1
CASSLGLSQSYDEQFF
TGTGCCAGCAGCCTGGGACTCTCCCAAAGCTACGATGAGCAGTTCTTC
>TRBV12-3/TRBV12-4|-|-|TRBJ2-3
CASSPRPGSSDTQYF
TGTGCCAGCAGTCCACGTCCAGGGTCATCAGATACGCAGTATTTT
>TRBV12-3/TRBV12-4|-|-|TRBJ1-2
CASNPGNREGRGYTF
TGTGCCAGCAATCCCGGGAACAGGGAAGGTCGAGGCTACACCTTC
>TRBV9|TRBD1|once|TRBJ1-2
CASSPADRGDSEPF
TGTGCCAGCAGCCCAGCAGACCGGGGGGACAGCGAGCCCTTC
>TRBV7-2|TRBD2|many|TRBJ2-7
CASSLSSGSYEQYF
TGTGCCAGCAGCTTGAGTAGCGGGTCCTACGAGCAGTACTTC
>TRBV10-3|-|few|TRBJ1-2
CAISENVREYGYTF
TGTGCCATCAGTGAGAATGTCAGAGAATATGGCTACACCTTC
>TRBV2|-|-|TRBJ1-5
CASSLAWGDSHQPQHF
TGTGCCAGCAGTTTAGCGTGGGGAGATAGCCATCAGCCTCAGCATTTT
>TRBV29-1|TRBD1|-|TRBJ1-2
CSVEGTGTGGSYGYTF
TGCAGCGTTGAAGGCACCGGGACAGGGGGTAGTTATGGCTACACCTTC
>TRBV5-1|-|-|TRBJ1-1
CASVLDVAGAFF
TGCGCCAGCGTCTTGGATGTCGCTGGGGCTTTCTTT